What follows are 15 T cell receptor beta chains derived from one specimen sequenced in a study of shared clonotypes between healthy human individuals. Sequencing was performed with immunoSEQ multiplex PCR; in TCRdb, only in-frame clones are kept and a portion is missing. The data contain about 2.1 million clones, approximately 92% of them singletons. Naive CD8 cells were CD45RO-negative, positively selected for CCR7, excluding terminally differentiated effector memory CD45RA+ cells. The sequenced material came from naive CD8+ T cells from PBMCs. Receptor source: a man aged 18 to 30 in good health. Some clones in this sample may be carry-over from other donors' samples.

V gene TRBV5-1 combines with J gene TRBJ2-7; the match to TRBD2 covers 8 bases. The germline gives CDR1 SGHRS, CDR2 YFSETQ. V lost 3 bases, J lost 6 bases, and 11 bases stayed unmatched. This CDR3 is built from 15 residues. CDR3 amino acids: CASSWARGSGTEQYF. CDR3 sequence (DNA): TGCGCCAGCAGCTGGGCTCGTGGTAGCGGGACCGAGCAGTACTTC.

With respect to this clone: Additional DNA sequences in this sample encode the identical CDR3. The CDR3 reads CASSYRGAEAFF. In DNA form, the CDR3 reads TGTGCCAGTAGTTACCGGGGCGCTGAAGCTTTCTTT. The V gene is TRBV19, the J gene TRBJ1-1, with D possibly matching TRBD1 (5 bases). The CDR3 has 12 residues. Trimming left V 5 bases short and J 6 bases short, with 10 bases between. CDR1 and CDR2 (germline): LNHDA, SQIVND (reference sequence).

To note about this clone: Different DNA sequences within this sample yield the same CDR3. This chain uses TRBV7-2 with TRBJ2-1, with 12 nucleotides matching TRBD2. Germline CDR1 and CDR2: SGHTA and FQGNSA. Unmatched junction bases numbered 4, after V lost 5 bases and J lost 2 bases. The CDR3 spans 16 residues. The CDR3, as DNA: TGTGCCAGCAGCCCCCTAGCGGGGGGGGCCTACAATGAGCAGTTCTTC. It codes for CASSPLAGGAYNEQFF.

On this clone: At the DNA level, this CDR3 is encoded by other sequences in the same sample as well. J is TRBJ2-7 and V is TRBV6-5; D possibly corresponds to TRBD1 (5 bases). CDR1 and CDR2 (germline): MNHEY, SVGAGI. The CDR3 loop spans 12 amino acids. V was trimmed by 4 bases and J by 4 bases, leaving 8 bases between them. CDR3 nucleotide sequence: TGTGCCAGCAGTTTAACAGGATACGAGCAGTACTTC. This gives the protein CASSLTGYEQYF.

The chain carries TRBV11-2 and TRBJ1-1; D call uncertain. Germline CDR1 is SGHAT and CDR2 is FQNNGV. V lost 5 bases to trimming and J lost 1 base, with 14 bases between them. The CDR3 has 15 residues. The CDR3 protein is CASSDRVGKNTEAFF. The CDR3 coding sequence is TGTGCCAGCAGCGATAGGGTAGGAAAGAACACTGAAGCTTTCTTT.

The chain joins TRBV27 to TRBJ2-1; 9 nucleotides align to TRBD2. V lost 1 base, J lost 7 bases, and 8 bases stayed unmatched. CDR1 is MNHEY, CDR2 SMNVEV, per germline (reference sequence). This CDR3 region has 16 residues. DNA of the CDR3: TGTGCCAGCAGTTTATTTGCGGGAGGGCCTGGGAATGAGCAGTTCTTC. Residues: CASSLFAGGPGNEQFF.

The chain combines TRBV7-9 with TRBJ1-1; D is perhaps TRBD1 (5 bases). Trimming stripped 5 bases from V and 6 bases from J, with 13 bases between. The V gene's germline CDR1 is SEHNR and CDR2 FQNEAQ (reference sequence). This CDR3 is 13 amino acids long. CDR3 loop: CASSRLREPEAFF. Written as DNA, the CDR3 is TGTGCCAGCAGCCGACTCAGGGAGCCTGAAGCTTTCTTT.

This chain uses TRBV2 with TRBJ2-7; TRBD2 might be the D (6 bases). This CDR3 region has 16 residues. The germline gives CDR1 SNHLY, CDR2 FYNNEI. Trimming shortened V by 2 bases and J by 0 bases, and 14 bases separated the two germline ends. In nucleotides, the CDR3 is TGTGCCAGCAGTGAATGGGGTAGCGGTTCCTCCTACGAGCAGTACTTC. Translated: CASSEWGSGSSYEQYF.

The chain joins TRBV15 to TRBJ2-3; 13 bases fit TRBD2. The CDR3 loop spans 21 amino acids. From germline, CDR1 is LNHNV and CDR2 YYDKDF (reference sequence). After removal of 2 bases from V and 0 bases from J, the junction contained 14 bases not matched to a gene. The CDR3 protein is CATSRTTGTSGTYPSTDTQYF. The CDR3 nucleotides are TGTGCCACCAGCAGAACTACCGGGACTAGCGGGACCTACCCTAGCACAGATACGCAGTATTTT.

This chain connects TRBV6-1 to TRBJ2-7; D ambiguous. The CDR3 runs 11 residues. Trimming left V 5 bases short and J 3 bases short, with 5 bases between. Germline V gives CDR1 MNHNS, CDR2 SASEGT. The CDR3 DNA reads as TGTGCCAGCAGTCATTTCTACGAGCAGTACTTC. This encodes CASSHFYEQYF.

V gene TRBV4-1 combines with J gene TRBJ2-2, with D perhaps matching TRBD1 or TRBD2 (6 bases each). The V gene's germline CDR1 is MGHRA and CDR2 YSYEKL. Trimming took off 0 bases at V and 10 bases at J, with 18 bases between the two ends. The CDR3 length is 16 residues. The CDR3, as DNA: TGCGCCAGCAGCCAAGACTCCAGGGGAGGACTCACGGAGCTGTTTTTT. This codes for CASSQDSRGGLTELFF.

The chain has TRBV30 and TRBJ1-3; D is undetermined. V shed 4 bases and J shed 1 base, with 11 bases lying between them. This CDR3 contains 14 residues. The germline V gene has CDR1 GTSNPN and CDR2 SVGIG (reference sequence). CDR3 amino acids: CAWMVASSGNTIYF. DNA for the CDR3: TGTGCCTGGATGGTAGCCTCTTCTGGAAACACCATATATTTT.

The rearrangement joins TRBV7-9 to TRBJ1-1; 11 bases fit TRBD1. The germline V gene has CDR1 SEHNR and CDR2 FQNEAQ (reference sequence). Trimming removed 8 bases from V and 0 bases from J; junction bases left unmatched: 8. The CDR3 runs 16 residues. DNA of the CDR3: TGTGCCAGCCTCTTAGGACAGGGGGCCATGAACACTGAAGCTTTCTTT. Translating gives CASLLGQGAMNTEAFF.

The chain recombines TRBV7-8 with TRBJ2-7; TRBD2 matches 8 bases. The CDR3 is 15 amino acids. V was clipped by 2 bases and J by 0 bases; unmatched bases: 3. Germline V gives CDR1 SGHVS, CDR2 FQNEAQ. The CDR3 sequence is CASSLTSGSSYEQYF. The CDR3 DNA reads as TGTGCCAGCAGCTTAACTAGCGGCAGCTCCTACGAGCAGTACTTC.

This clone appeared once. This chain links TRBV11-2 with TRBJ1-5; D is ambiguous. The germline CDR1 and CDR2 sequences are SGHAT and FQNNGV. The CDR3 is made up of 16 amino acids. V was pared by 5 bases and J by 2 bases, with 16 bases between. The CDR3 DNA sequence: TGTGCCAGCAGCCAGTGGGGAAGGGATGGCAATCAGCCCCAGCATTTT. Translation gives CASSQWGRDGNQPQHF.